This T cell receptor beta chain was sequenced for a study of T cells in Graves' hyperthyroidism and ophthalmopathy. Stable Graves' hyperthyroidism meant no ophthalmopathy progression within 18 months. The investigators amplified TCR beta CDR3 regions from RNA transcripts. The HTBI set primed first-round TCR CDR3 RT-PCR. TCRdb processed the multiplex PCR reads anew with MiXCR; each CDR3 protein has one entry. Of around 350,000 distinct CDR3 sequences listed, roughly 25% were seen once; the top ten hold around 67%. The ends were cut back, 2 bases at V and 6 bases at J, with 8 bases in the middle. This CDR3 region has 13 residues. Germline CDR1 and CDR2: SGHTA and FQGTGA. This clonotype was detected a few times. No antigen is known for it. General study points: Most thyroid clonotypes with frequency above 0.001 were detected in blood. Model predictions of ophthalmopathy came a median roughly 6.7 months before onset.

Sequences were obtained from blood. This chain links TRBV7-3 with TRBJ1-3, with D unclear. The receptor was derived from a man between 45 and 60 years old with Graves' hyperthyroidism. In DNA, the CDR3 is TGTGCCAGCAGCTTATCCGGGTCAAACACCATATATTTT. Its protein product is CASSLSGSNTIYF.